This note documents a single TCR beta chain sequence. Its target is unknown. The method was immunoSEQ multiplex PCR; TCRdb's version includes in-frame clones alone and lacks a portion of them. The repertoire holds 150,000 or so clones, with roughly 85% as singletons. This record belongs to a study of cytotoxic CD8 clonotypes in ibrutinib-treated CLL. Across the study: IGHV unmutated under 18; relapsed/refractory about a dozen; treatment-naive under 16. Responses: around 24 partial, 2 complete; after median approximately 67 months, around 15 stayed remitted, around twelve progressed. The study's findings and limits: An increase in clonality occurred at ibrutinib response, followed by a return toward baseline at progression.

Sequencing was performed on PBMCs, taken after 24 months of ibrutinib treatment. The TCR was taken from a human donor with chronic lymphocytic leukemia.

The DNA for the CDR3 is TGTGCCAGCAGCTTAGTCGGCTTCGCGGTCAGAAGTAATGAAAAACTGTTTTTT. Protein product: CASSLVGFAVRSNEKLFF. This sequence joins TRBV7-9 and TRBJ1-4; D remains unclear. The ends were cut back, 1 base at V and 4 bases at J, with 19 bases in the middle. In germline, CDR1 is SEHNR, CDR2 FQNEAQ (reference sequence). The CDR3 is 18 amino acids.